These T cell receptor beta chains were read from a single sample in a study of blood T cell repertoires in COVID-19. This table comes from immunoSEQ multiplex PCR, and its TCRdb copy is limited to in-frame clones, with some not included. The table lists 250,000 to 350,000 clones, approximately 92% of them singletons. Specimen: PBMCs or T cells enriched from blood (not recorded which). The receptors were sampled from a woman in her 30s who had recovered from COVID-19. The CDR3 runs from the conserved cysteine through the conserved F or W. The D gene is left open where the match is weak. Clone size is given for some rows only: seen once, a few or many times, or a class if the clone is expanded.

cdr3_nt | cdr3_aa | d_call | j_call | clone_size | v_call
TGTGCCAGCAGCCAAGCCGGGAGCAATCAGCCCCAGCATTTT | CASSQAGSNQPQHF | NA | TRBJ1-5 | few | TRBV7-9
TGTGCCAGCAGGCCGAGCCTAGCGGGGTTTTCTGAGCAGTTCTTC | CASRPSLAGFSEQFF | TRBD2 | TRBJ2-1 | NA | TRBV11-2
TGTGCCAGCAGTCCCCGACAGGCCAGCTATGGCTACACCTTC | CASSPRQASYGYTF | NA | TRBJ1-2 | NA | TRBV27
TGTGCCAGCAGCTCCTATCCCGGGACAGGGGTTTCCTACGAGCAGTACTTC | CASSSYPGTGVSYEQYF | TRBD1 | TRBJ2-7 | once | TRBV27
TGTGCCAGCAGTCCCGGGGATCAGCCCCAGCATTTT | CASSPGDQPQHF | NA | TRBJ1-5 | NA | TRBV28
TGTGCCAGCAGTTTAAGGCAGCGGGAGCAGTACTTC | CASSLRQREQYF | NA | TRBJ2-7 | NA | TRBV28
TGTGCCAGTACCCCTACCGGGACTAGGGCCTCCTACAATGAGCAGTTCTTC | CASTPTGTRASYNEQFF | TRBD2 | TRBJ2-1 | NA | TRBV19
TGTGCCAGCCTACTAGCGGGAGGGCCTAATGAGCAGTTCTTC | CASLLAGGPNEQFF | TRBD2 | TRBJ2-1 | NA | TRBV19
TGCGCCAGCAGCTTGGGGACTAGCGGGGCGAGGGAGCAGTACTTC | CASSLGTSGAREQYF | TRBD2 | TRBJ2-7 | NA | TRBV5-1
TGTGCCAGCAGAGGCCGAGGGCGCCCGACTAATGAAAAACTGTTTTTT | CASRGRGRPTNEKLFF | NA | TRBJ1-4 | NA | TRBV28
TGTGCCAGCAAGGTAGACAGCCCCTACGAGCAGTACTTC | CASKVDSPYEQYF | NA | TRBJ2-7 | NA | TRBV2
TGCAGCGAACAGGGCCTCGGCACTGAAGCTTTCTTT | CSEQGLGTEAFF | NA | TRBJ1-1 | NA | TRBV29-1
TGTGCTAGCAGCTTAGACGCAGGGGAGACCCAGTACTTC | CASSLDAGETQYF | NA | TRBJ2-5 | NA | TRBV7-7
TGTGCCAGCAGCCGAGATACTAGCTATGGCTACACCTTC | CASSRDTSYGYTF | NA | TRBJ1-2 | NA | TRBV14
TGTGCCAGCAGCTTACCGCTCAGGGAGGGGACTGAAGCTTTCTTT | CASSLPLREGTEAFF | NA | TRBJ1-1 | NA | TRBV7-8
TGTGCCAGCTCACGCGGGACAGTGGCCCCCGCGAACACCGGGGAGCTGTTTTTT | CASSRGTVAPANTGELFF | NA | TRBJ2-2 | NA | TRBV18
TGTGCCAGCAGCTTAGACAGGGGGTTAGGTGAAAAACTGTTTTTT | CASSLDRGLGEKLFF | TRBD1 | TRBJ1-4 | NA | TRBV11-2
TGTGCCAGCAGTTACTCGAATACAGGGGCGAACACTGAAGCTTTCTTT | CASSYSNTGANTEAFF | TRBD1 | TRBJ1-1 | few | TRBV6-5
TGTGCCAGCAGCGTAGACGGGGGGGCGCTTGCAACTAATGAAAAACTGTTTTTT | CASSVDGGALATNEKLFF | NA | TRBJ1-4 | NA | TRBV9
TGTGCCAGCAGCTTGGGAACAGGGATCTCCCCCTGGTCTGAGCAGTTCTTC | CASSLGTGISPWSEQFF | NA | TRBJ2-1 | NA | TRBV7-2
TGTGCCACCCGGAATAGCGGGAGTAACGAGCAGTACTTC | CATRNSGSNEQYF | TRBD2 | TRBJ2-7 | few | TRBV24-1
TGTGCCAGCAGCCTTACAGGGTTGAGCACAGATACGCAGTATTTT | CASSLTGLSTDTQYF | NA | TRBJ2-3 | NA | TRBV7-3
TGCGCCAGCAGTGGGGATAAGGAGGGCGACACTGAAGCTTTCTTT | CASSGDKEGDTEAFF | NA | TRBJ1-1 | NA | TRBV23-1
TGTGCCTGCAAGGGACAGGGCTTTGGAGTCAGCAATCAGCCCCAGCATTTT | CACKGQGFGVSNQPQHF | TRBD1 | TRBJ1-5 | NA | TRBV28
TGCGCCAGCAGCCAAGAAGTAGCGGGAGATACGCAGTATTTT | CASSQEVAGDTQYF | TRBD2 | TRBJ2-3 | NA | TRBV4-3
TGTGCCAGTAGCCCAGGTTGGACTGAAGCTTTCTTT | CASSPGWTEAFF | NA | TRBJ1-1 | NA | TRBV19
TGTGCCAGTTTAACCTGGTCCGGCTATGGCTACACCTTC | CASLTWSGYGYTF | NA | TRBJ1-2 | NA | TRBV2
TGTGCCAGCAGGAAAACCAGTCGACAGGCTGGCTACACCTTC | CASRKTSRQAGYTF | NA | TRBJ1-2 | NA | TRBV27
TGTGCCAGCCGCCTTGGGGGGGAGGGGTACAATGAGCAGTTCTTC | CASRLGGEGYNEQFF | TRBD2 | TRBJ2-1 | NA | TRBV2
TGTGCCAGTAGTGTCGGACCTTTAGGGGATGAGCAGTTCTTC | CASSVGPLGDEQFF | NA | TRBJ2-1 | once | TRBV19
TGTGCCAGCAGTATAGCGGGAGTAGGAAGGTACGAGCAGTACTTC | CASSIAGVGRYEQYF | TRBD2 | TRBJ2-7 | NA | TRBV27